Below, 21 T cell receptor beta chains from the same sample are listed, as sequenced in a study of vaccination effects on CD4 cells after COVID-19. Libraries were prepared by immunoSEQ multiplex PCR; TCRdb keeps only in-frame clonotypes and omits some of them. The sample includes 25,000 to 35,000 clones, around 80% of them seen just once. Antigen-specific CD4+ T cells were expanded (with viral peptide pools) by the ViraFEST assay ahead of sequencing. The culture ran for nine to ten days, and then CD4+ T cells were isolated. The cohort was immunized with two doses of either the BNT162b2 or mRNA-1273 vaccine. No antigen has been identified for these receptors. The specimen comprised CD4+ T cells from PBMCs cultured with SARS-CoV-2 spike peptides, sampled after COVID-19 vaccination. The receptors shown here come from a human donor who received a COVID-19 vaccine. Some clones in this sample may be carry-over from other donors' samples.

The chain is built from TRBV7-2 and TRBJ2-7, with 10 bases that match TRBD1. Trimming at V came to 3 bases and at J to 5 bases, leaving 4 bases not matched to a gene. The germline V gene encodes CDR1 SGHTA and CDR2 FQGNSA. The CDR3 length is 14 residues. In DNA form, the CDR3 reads TGTGCCAGCAGCTTCCGGGACAGGGGCCACGAGCAGTACGTC. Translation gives CASSFRDRGHEQYV.

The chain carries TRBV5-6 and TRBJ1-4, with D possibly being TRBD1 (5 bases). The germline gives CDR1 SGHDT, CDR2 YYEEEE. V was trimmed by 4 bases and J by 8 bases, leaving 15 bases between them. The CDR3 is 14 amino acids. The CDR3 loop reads CASSKGPGREKLFF. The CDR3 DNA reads TGTGCCAGCAGCAAGGGGCCCGGTCGGGAAAAACTGTTTTTT.

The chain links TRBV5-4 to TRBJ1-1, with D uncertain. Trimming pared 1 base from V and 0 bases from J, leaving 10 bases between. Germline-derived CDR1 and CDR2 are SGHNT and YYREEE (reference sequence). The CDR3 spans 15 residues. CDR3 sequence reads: CASSLFSVLNTEAFF. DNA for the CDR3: TGTGCCAGCAGCTTGTTTTCGGTTTTGAACACTGAAGCTTTCTTT.

The DNA for the CDR3 is TGTGCCAGTAGTATTCGGGATCCCACAGATACGCAGTATTTT. As protein: CASSIRDPTDTQYF. V gene TRBV19 combines with J gene TRBJ2-3, with D perhaps TRBD2 (5 bases). V lost 3 bases to trimming and J lost 2 bases, with 9 bases between them. The CDR3 runs 14 residues. CDR1 LNHDA and CDR2 SQIVND come from the germline V gene (reference sequence).

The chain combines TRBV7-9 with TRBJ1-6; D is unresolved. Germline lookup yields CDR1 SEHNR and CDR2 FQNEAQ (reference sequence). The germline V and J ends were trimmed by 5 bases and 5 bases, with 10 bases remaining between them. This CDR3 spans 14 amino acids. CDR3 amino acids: CASSPTADNSPLHF. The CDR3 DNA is TGTGCCAGCAGCCCCACTGCGGATAATTCACCCCTCCACTTT.

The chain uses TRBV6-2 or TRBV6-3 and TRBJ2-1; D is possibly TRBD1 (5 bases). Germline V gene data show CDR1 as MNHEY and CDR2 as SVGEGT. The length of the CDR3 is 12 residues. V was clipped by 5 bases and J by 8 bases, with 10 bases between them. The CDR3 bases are TGTGCCAGCAGTCAGGACAACCATGAGCAGTTCTTC. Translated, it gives CASSQDNHEQFF.

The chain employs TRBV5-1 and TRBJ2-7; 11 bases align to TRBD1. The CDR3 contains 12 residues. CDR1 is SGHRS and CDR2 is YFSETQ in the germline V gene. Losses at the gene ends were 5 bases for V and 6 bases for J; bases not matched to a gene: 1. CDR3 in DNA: TGCGCCAGCAGGGGGACAGGGGGCGAGCAGTACGTC. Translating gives CASRGTGGEQYV.

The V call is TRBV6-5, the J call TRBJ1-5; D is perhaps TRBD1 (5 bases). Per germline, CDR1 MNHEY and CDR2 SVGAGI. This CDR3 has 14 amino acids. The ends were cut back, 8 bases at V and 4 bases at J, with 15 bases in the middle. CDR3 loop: CASSAGWSNQPQHF. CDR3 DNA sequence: TGTGCCAGCTCGGCAGGGTGGTCTAATCAGCCCCAGCATTTT.

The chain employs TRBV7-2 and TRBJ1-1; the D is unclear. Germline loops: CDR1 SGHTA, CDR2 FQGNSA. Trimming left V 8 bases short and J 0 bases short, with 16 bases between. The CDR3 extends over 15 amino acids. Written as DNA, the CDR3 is TGTGCCAGCTCCATGACACGTTACATGAACACTGAAGCTTTCTTT. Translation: CASSMTRYMNTEAFF.

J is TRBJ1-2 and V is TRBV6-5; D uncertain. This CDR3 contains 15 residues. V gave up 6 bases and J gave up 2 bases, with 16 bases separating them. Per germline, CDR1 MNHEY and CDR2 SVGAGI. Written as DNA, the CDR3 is TGTGCCAGCAGCACTAACTACCTTGCGAACTATGGCTACACCTTC. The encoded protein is CASSTNYLANYGYTF.

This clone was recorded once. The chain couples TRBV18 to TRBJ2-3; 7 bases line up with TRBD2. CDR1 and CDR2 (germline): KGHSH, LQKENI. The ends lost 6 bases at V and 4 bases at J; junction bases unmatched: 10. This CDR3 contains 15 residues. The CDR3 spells CASSSSGPSADTQYF. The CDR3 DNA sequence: TGTGCCAGCTCCTCTAGCGGTCCTAGTGCAGATACGCAGTATTTT.

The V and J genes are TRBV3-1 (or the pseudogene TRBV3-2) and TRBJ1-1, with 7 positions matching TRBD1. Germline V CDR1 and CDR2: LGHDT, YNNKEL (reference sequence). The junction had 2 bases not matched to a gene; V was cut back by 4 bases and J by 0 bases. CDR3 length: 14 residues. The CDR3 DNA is TGTGCCAGCAGCCGGGGACAGATGAACACTGAAGCTTTCTTT. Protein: CASSRGQMNTEAFF.

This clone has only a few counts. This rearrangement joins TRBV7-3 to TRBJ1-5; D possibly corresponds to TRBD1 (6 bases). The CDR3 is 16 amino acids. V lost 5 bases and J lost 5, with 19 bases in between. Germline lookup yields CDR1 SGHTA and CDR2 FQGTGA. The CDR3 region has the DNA TGTGCCAGCAGCCCGTGGAGGGACATATTTCATCAGCCCCAGCATTTT. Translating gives CASSPWRDIFHQPQHF.

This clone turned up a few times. CDR3 sequence (DNA): TGTGCCCCGGTACCCAAGTCCTACGAGCAGTACGTC. Translating it yields CAPVPKSYEQYV. The chain carries TRBV12-3 or TRBV12-4 and TRBJ2-7; D remains unclear. Deletions cut 11 bases from V and 1 base from J, with 12 bases between. The CDR3 extends over 12 amino acids.

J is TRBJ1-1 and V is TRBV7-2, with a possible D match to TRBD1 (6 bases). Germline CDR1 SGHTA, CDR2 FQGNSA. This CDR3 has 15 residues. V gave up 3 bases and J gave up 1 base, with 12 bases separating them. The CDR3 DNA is TGTGCCAGCAGCTTGTACCCGGGACAGAACACTGAAGCTTTCTTT. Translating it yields CASSLYPGQNTEAFF.

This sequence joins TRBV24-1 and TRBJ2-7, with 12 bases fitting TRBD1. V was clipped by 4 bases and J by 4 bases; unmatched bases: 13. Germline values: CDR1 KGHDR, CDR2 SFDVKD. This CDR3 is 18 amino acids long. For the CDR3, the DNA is TGTGCCACCAGTGACCGTAAGGCCGGGACAGGGGGCACTTACGAGCAGTACGTC. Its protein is CATSDRKAGTGGTYEQYV.

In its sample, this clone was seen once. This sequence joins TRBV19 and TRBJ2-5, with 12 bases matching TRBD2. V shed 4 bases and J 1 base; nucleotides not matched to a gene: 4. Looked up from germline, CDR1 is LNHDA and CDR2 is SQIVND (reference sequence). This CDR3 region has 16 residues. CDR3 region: CASSKLAGGPQETQYF. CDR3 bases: TGTGCCAGTAGTAAACTAGCGGGGGGCCCCCAAGAGACCCAGTACTTC.

The CDR3 reads CASSLKPQSIGYTF. CDR3 in DNA: TGTGCCAGTAGCCTCAAACCCCAGTCTATTGGCTACACCTTC. The V gene is TRBV19, the J gene TRBJ1-2; D is undetermined. Germline assignment: CDR1 LNHDA and CDR2 SQIVND (reference sequence). Trimming pared 6 bases from V and 7 bases from J, leaving 18 bases between. This CDR3 has 14 amino acids.

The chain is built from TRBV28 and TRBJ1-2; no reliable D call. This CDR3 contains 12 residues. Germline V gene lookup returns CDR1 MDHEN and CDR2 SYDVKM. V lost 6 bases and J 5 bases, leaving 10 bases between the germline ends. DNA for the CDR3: TGTGCCAGCAGCCTTAATAGGTATGGCTACACCTTC. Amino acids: CASSLNRYGYTF.

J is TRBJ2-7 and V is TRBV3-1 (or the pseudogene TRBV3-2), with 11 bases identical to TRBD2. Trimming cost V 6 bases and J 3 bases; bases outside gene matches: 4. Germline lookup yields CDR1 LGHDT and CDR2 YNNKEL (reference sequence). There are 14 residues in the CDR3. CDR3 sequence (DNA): TGTGCCAGCAGGGGGACTAGCGGCCGCTACGAGCAGTACTTC. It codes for CASRGTSGRYEQYF.

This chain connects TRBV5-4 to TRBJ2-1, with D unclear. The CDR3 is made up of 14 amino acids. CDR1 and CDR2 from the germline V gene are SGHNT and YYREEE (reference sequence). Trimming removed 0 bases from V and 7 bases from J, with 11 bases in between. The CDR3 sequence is CASSLDGSSNEQFF. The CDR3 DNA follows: TGTGCCAGCAGCTTGGATGGTAGCTCGAATGAGCAGTTCTTC.